Sequencing of this T cell receptor (beta chain) was carried out in a study of blood T cell repertoires in COVID-19 (dated by TCRdb to about 2020). Some background on the complete study: Collaborator samples came from the United States, Italy and Spain and covered acute and convalescent phases of COVID-19. The prospective study material was composed of cDNA or gDNA derived from T cells, B-cell-depleted T cells, or PBMCs. Subjects who had been exposed to COVID-19, were actively infected with it, or had recovered from it provided the deeply sampled blood TCRbeta repertoires that made up the dataset. Where HLA class I and class II types were available, the types were taken from metadata supplied by the sample provider, not from assay-based typing. The samples were drawn from the first 160 participants of the ongoing ImmuneRACE study and from 1,200 or so subjects provided by 6 global collaborators. The repertoires were released in a freely available public database intended as a resource for research on the immune response to SARS-CoV-2. The sample metadata nearly always contained a de-identified subject ID, COVID-19 status, age in years and sex.

V is trimmed back by 2 bases and J by 5 bases, and the junction contains 7 bases that no gene match accounts for. The CDR3 has 14 amino acids, counting the end cysteine and phenylalanine. CDR3 DNA is the only sequence kept; it has 42 bases, read in frame from the first base. The germline V gene (reference sequence) sets CDR1 to GTSNPN and CDR2 to SVGIG. Each collaborating institution followed its own protocols to collect whole blood in K2EDTA tubes. Collaborator samples were shipped for TCRbeta analysis as frozen whole blood, isolated PBMCs, or DNA extracted from either sample type. Findings and caveats that apply to the study as a whole: The quantity of clinical and demographic metadata differed by source and by participant and was supplied without curation.

The immunoSEQ Assay, a bias-controlled multiplex PCR, was used to amplify TCRbeta CDR3 regions from genomic DNA. The source study handled its data this way. The number of nucleated cells in each sample was estimated from the amplification of reference gene primers within the assay. To quantify the absolute abundance of each unique TCRbeta CDR3 rearrangement, sequence reads were collapsed and filtered. For each sample, productive Simpson clonality was calculated as the square root of Simpson's diversity index across productive rearrangements. TCRdb mirrors the immuneACCESS table, restricted to in-frame sequences. Some clones are absent from its copies; in checked studies, under half trace to an unresolved V gene, and the reason for the others is unknown. The V and J calls and clone size come from that table; D and trimming were worked out from the DNA. For this sample there are 130,000 to 150,000 clones; roughly 79% appear just once. Of the sample, around 2.1% is held by the ten largest clones.

To note about this clone: No antigen is known for it. Base qualities are not recorded, but no much larger clone differs from it by a single base.

In this chain, TRBV30 is recombined with TRBJ2-7, and 9 bases in between align with TRBD1. Sequencing input: peripheral blood. The sequence came from a woman aged 60-75 years with acute or convalescent COVID-19. The nucleotide sequence reads TGTGCCTGGAGTATTAGGACAGGGGCGGACGAGCAGTACTTC. The encoded protein is CAWSIRTGADEQYF. With all but the CDR3 taken from the reference TRBV30 and TRBJ2-7 genes, the full variable domain is: SQTIHQWPATLVQPVGSPLSLECTVEGTSNPNLYWYRQAAGRGLQLLFYSVGIGQISSEVPQNLSASRPQDRQFILSSKKLLLSDSGFYLCAWSIRTGADEQYFGPGTRLTVT.